This entry lists 10 T cell receptor beta chains sequenced from one sample in a study of T cells after posttransplantation cyclophosphamide. Controls had myeloablative marrow grafts with methotrexate and calcineurin inhibitor, sampled at 1 year. Here immunoSEQ multiplex PCR was the method, and the copy in TCRdb shows in-frame clones only, minus some. The table includes approximately 10,000 clones, 89% detected once. Sequenced here: PBMCs, sampled around 440 days after allogeneic stem cell transplant with calcineurin inhibitor and methotrexate. These receptors were taken from a male patient in his forties or fifties who received an allogeneic stem cell transplant from an unrelated donor, was CMV-positive, and had chronic GVHD only. Some T cells may possibly be graft donor cells.

This clone was seen a single time. The chain joins TRBV29-1 to TRBJ2-3, with 10 bases that match TRBD2. Germline V gene data show CDR1 as SQVTM and CDR2 as ANQGSEA. Trimming took 7 bases from V and 4 from J; bases not matched to a gene: 11. The CDR3 length is 15 residues. CDR3: CSALSGRAAADTQYF. The CDR3 DNA is TGCAGCGCCCTCAGCGGGAGGGCCGCGGCAGATACGCAGTATTTT.

The chain links TRBV11-2 to TRBJ2-7; 7 bases fit TRBD1. The length of the CDR3 is 15 residues. Trimming at V came to 0 bases and at J to 2 bases, leaving 4 bases not matched to a gene. Germline CDR1 is SGHAT and CDR2 is FQNNGV. The CDR3 DNA is TGTGCCAGCAGCTTAGAAGGGGGCCCCACCTACGAGCAGTACTTC. Translation: CASSLEGGPTYEQYF. The full variable domain, its missing parts supplied by reference TRBV11-2 and TRBJ2-7, is EAGVAQSPRYKIIEKRQSVAFWCNPISGHATLYWYQQILGQGPKLLIQFQNNGVVDDSQLPKDRFSAERLKGVDSTLKIQPAKLEDSAVYLCASSLEGGPTYEQYFGPGTRLTVT.

The chain couples TRBV5-5 to TRBJ2-5; the D is unclear. V lost 0 bases to trimming and J lost 0 bases, with 6 bases between them. The CDR3 contains 14 residues. Germline values: CDR1 SGHKS, CDR2 YYEKEE (reference sequence). The CDR3 bases are TGTGCCAGCAGCTTGGCCAGGTACCAAGAGACCCAGTACTTC. It specifies CASSLARYQETQYF. The variable domain in full, completed from reference TRBV5-5 and TRBJ2-5, reads DAGVTQSPTHLIKTRGQQVTLRCSPISGHKSVSWYQQVLGQGPQFIFQYYEKEERGRGNFPDRFSARQFPNYSSELNVNALLLGDSALYLCASSLARYQETQYFGPGTRLLVL.

In its sample, this clone was seen once. The rearrangement uses TRBV4-3 and TRBJ2-1, with 8 positions matching TRBD2. The ends lost 0 bases at V and 7 bases at J; junction bases unmatched: 2. The germline V gene has CDR1 LGHNA and CDR2 YSLEER. The CDR3 is 14 residues long. In DNA form, the CDR3 reads TGCGCCAGCAGCCAAGAAGCGGGAGAGAATGAGCAGTTCTTC. Protein: CASSQEAGENEQFF.

The V call is TRBV14, the J call TRBJ2-3; D gene uncertain. The germline V gene encodes CDR1 SGHDN and CDR2 FVKESK. The CDR3 contains 13 residues. V was trimmed by 0 bases and J by 5 bases, leaving 6 bases between them. The DNA for the CDR3 is TGTGCCAGCAGCCAAGAGATGCGAGATACGCAGTATTTT. Protein product: CASSQEMRDTQYF.

The chain has TRBV7-8 and TRBJ1-2; perhaps TRBD1 as D (6 bases). This CDR3 has 14 amino acids. Trimming stripped 1 base from V and 6 bases from J, with 12 bases between. The germline V gene encodes CDR1 SGHVS and CDR2 FQNEAQ. This chain's CDR3 is CASSLGGGWDGYTF. For the CDR3, the DNA is TGTGCCAGCAGCTTAGGGGGGGGCTGGGATGGCTACACCTTC.

Concerning this clone: The sample contains more than one DNA sequence encoding this CDR3. This chain joins TRBV2 and TRBJ2-2; TRBD2 agrees at 8 bases. The CDR3 has 16 residues. J was trimmed by 5 bases and V by 6 bases; bases with no gene match: 11. CDR1 and CDR2 (germline): SNHLY, FYNNEI. CDR3 nucleotides: TGTGCCAGCAGGGGAGGACTAGCTACGAGTACCGGGGAGCTGTTTTTT. As protein: CASRGGLATSTGELFF.

The chain carries TRBV4-2 and TRBJ2-3; 9 bases are a match to TRBD1. CDR1 LGHNA and CDR2 YNFKEQ come from the germline V gene. Trimming removed 4 bases from V and 1 base from J; junction bases left unmatched: 3. There are 15 residues in the CDR3. CDR3 sequence: CASSPRTGGTDTQYF. CDR3 nucleotide sequence: TGTGCCAGCAGCCCTCGGACAGGGGGCACAGATACGCAGTATTTT.

The chain links TRBV19 to TRBJ1-5; TRBD1 is a possible D gene (5 bases). The ends were cut back, 5 bases at V and 8 bases at J, with 22 bases in the middle. This CDR3 is 16 amino acids long. CDR1 and CDR2 from the germline V gene are LNHDA and SQIVND (reference sequence). This chain's CDR3 is CASSLDGASIIEPQHF. The CDR3 DNA reads as TGTGCCAGTAGTCTCGATGGGGCATCAATCATTGAGCCCCAGCATTTT.

The chain carries TRBV27 and TRBJ2-6; 8 positions match TRBD1. V lost 5 bases and J lost 2; bases outside the gene matches: 5. Germline CDR1 reads MNHEY; CDR2 reads SMNVEV (reference sequence). The CDR3 runs 16 residues. This chain's CDR3 is CASSAPRGPGANVLTF. CDR3 DNA sequence: TGTGCCAGCAGTGCACCCAGGGGGCCTGGGGCCAACGTCCTGACTTTC.